Following are 31 T cell receptor beta chains from one sample sequenced in a study of cytomegalovirus exposure and HLA in healthy donors. In the PCR, 60 Vbeta and 13 Jbeta primers were used. The repertoire was sequenced with immunoSEQ multiplex PCR; TCRdb's copy has only in-frame clones and lacks some. This repertoire includes some 140,000 clones. The sequencing sample was made of PBMCs. Receptors originate from a woman in her sixties or seventies in good health and CMV-seronegative.

The chain combines TRBV5-1 with TRBJ2-7, with a tentative D call TRBD2 (5 bases). CDR1 is SGHRS and CDR2 is YFSETQ in the germline V gene. The CDR3 covers 13 residues. Trimming cost V 4 bases and J 3 bases, with 11 bases left between them. The CDR3 sequence: CASSIAGNYEQYF. In DNA form, the CDR3 reads TGCGCCAGCAGCATTGCCGGGAACTACGAGCAGTACTTC.

J is TRBJ2-1 and V is TRBV7-9; no definite D call. Deletions cut 4 bases from V and 3 bases from J, with 10 bases between. The CDR3 spans 14 residues. Germline assignment: CDR1 SEHNR and CDR2 FQNEAQ (reference sequence). The CDR3 region has the DNA TGTGCCAGCAGCTCAGGCCTTCACTACAATGAGCAGTTCTTC. Translating gives CASSSGLHYNEQFF.

The chain combines TRBV27 with TRBJ2-1; 11 nucleotides line up with TRBD1. This CDR3 region has 15 residues. V shed 5 bases and J 7 bases; nucleotides not matched to a gene: 7. Germline lookup yields CDR1 MNHEY and CDR2 SMNVEV (reference sequence). DNA for the CDR3: TGTGCCAGCAGTCCCGGACAGGGGGCTTGGAATGAGCAGTTCTTC. Its translation: CASSPGQGAWNEQFF.

The gene calls are TRBV19 and TRBJ2-5; 8 nucleotides align to TRBD1. There are 15 residues in the CDR3. Germline V gene data show CDR1 as LNHDA and CDR2 as SQIVND (reference sequence). The trim removed 4 bases at V and 6 bases at J, leaving 10 bases unmatched. CDR3 residues: CASSSSGGRAQTQYF. The CDR3 nucleotides read TGTGCCAGTAGTAGCTCAGGGGGCCGGGCGCAGACCCAGTACTTC.

V is TRBV19 and J is TRBJ1-5, with D uncertain. CDR3 length: 15 amino acids. Trimming removed 3 bases from V and 2 bases from J, with 11 bases in between. Germline CDR1 and CDR2: LNHDA and SQIVND (reference sequence). CDR3 region: CASSILSERNQPQHF. The CDR3 bases are TGTGCCAGTAGTATTCTCAGCGAGCGCAATCAGCCCCAGCATTTT.

The chain's CDR3 is CASSATLRGREQYF. As DNA, the CDR3 is TGTGCCAGCAGTGCTACCCTCAGGGGGCGGGAGCAGTACTTC. The chain couples TRBV2 to TRBJ2-7; TRBD1 agrees at 8 bases. Germline assignment: CDR1 SNHLY and CDR2 FYNNEI. V gave up 4 bases and J gave up 7 bases; unmatched junction bases: 9. The CDR3 covers 14 residues.

The chain employs TRBV5-4 and TRBJ1-2; 9 bases are shared with TRBD1. CDR1 SGHNT and CDR2 YYREEE come from the germline V gene (reference sequence). J gave up 4 bases and V 3 bases, and 10 bases lay outside the gene matches. The CDR3 is made up of 16 amino acids. CDR3 DNA sequence: TGTGCCAGCAGCTCAGACACGACAGGGGGTGGCTATGGCTACACCTTC. Encoded protein: CASSSDTTGGGYGYTF.

The gene calls are TRBV4-1 and TRBJ1-1; 7 bases map to TRBD1. Trimming cost V 4 bases and J 1 base; bases outside gene matches: 6. This CDR3 is 15 amino acids long. Germline values: CDR1 MGHRA, CDR2 YSYEKL. The CDR3 is CASSPVGTANTEAFF. In DNA, the CDR3 is TGCGCCAGCAGCCCCGTGGGGACAGCGAACACTGAAGCTTTCTTT.

J is TRBJ1-4 and V is TRBV2; D is ambiguous. CDR1 and CDR2 from the germline V gene are SNHLY and FYNNEI. The ends were cut back, 10 bases at V and 15 bases at J, with 30 bases in the middle. This CDR3 region has 15 residues. The CDR3 DNA follows: TGTGCCAATACATTATCTACCGGCACTCACGGCGGGGTGTTTTTT. This translates into CANTLSTGTHGGVFF.

This chain links TRBV27 with TRBJ2-1; weak D call: TRBD2 (7 bases). From germline, CDR1 is MNHEY and CDR2 SMNVEV (reference sequence). The CDR3 is 17 residues long. Deletions cut 4 bases from V and 0 bases from J, with 16 bases between. In DNA, the CDR3 is TGTGCCAGCAGTTCCGGGCCGGCGGGGGCCTCCTACAATGAGCAGTTCTTC. This codes for CASSSGPAGASYNEQFF.

This chain joins TRBV6-5 and TRBJ2-7; 7 bases agree with TRBD1. The V gene's germline CDR1 is MNHEY and CDR2 SVGAGI. The CDR3 sequence is 15 residues long. V lost 6 bases, J lost 0 bases, and 8 bases stayed unmatched. As DNA, the CDR3 is TGTGCCAGCAGCCTCAGACAGGGAAACTCCTACGAGCAGTACTTC. This encodes CASSLRQGNSYEQYF.

Concerning this clone: Relative to the germline gene, one junction end is altered; a read error may explain this. J is TRBJ2-3 and V is TRBV7-7; D may be TRBD1 (5 bases). The germline gives CDR1 SSHAT, CDR2 FNYEAQ (reference sequence). The CDR3 extends over 13 amino acids. CDR3 bases: TGTGCTAGCAGCTTGGGGCGGATGGATACGCAGTATTTT. Its protein product is CASSLGRMDTQYF.

The J gene is TRBJ2-5, the V gene TRBV27, with D maybe TRBD2 (6 bases). Germline assignment: CDR1 MNHEY and CDR2 SMNVEV (reference sequence). CDR3 length equals 15 residues. The germline V and J ends were trimmed by 4 bases and 0 bases, with 12 bases remaining between them. The CDR3 region has the DNA TGTGCCAGCAGTTACCACGGCGGGAACCAAGAGACCCAGTACTTC. Residues: CASSYHGGNQETQYF.

The V and J genes are TRBV29-1 and TRBJ2-7; 7 nucleotides line up with TRBD1. The V gene end was trimmed by 4 bases and the J gene end by 6 bases; junction bases not matched to a gene: 12. Germline CDR1 reads SQVTM; CDR2 reads ANQGSEA. CDR3 length equals 14 residues. CDR3 sequence: CSVAQVDRTAEQYF. In nucleotides, the CDR3 is TGCAGCGTTGCTCAGGTGGACAGGACCGCCGAGCAGTACTTC.

CDR3 sequence: CASRGQGASIDLNYGYTF. CDR3 sequence (DNA): TGTGCCAGCAGGGGACAGGGGGCATCTATAGACCTAAACTATGGCTACACCTTC. This rearrangement joins TRBV2 to TRBJ1-2; TRBD1 matches at 12 bases. V shed 6 bases and J 2 bases; nucleotides not matched to a gene: 13. This CDR3 contains 18 residues. Germline lookup yields CDR1 SNHLY and CDR2 FYNNEI.

This chain joins TRBV5-1 and TRBJ2-5; D is unclear. Per germline, CDR1 SGHRS and CDR2 YFSETQ. V lost 1 base, J lost 3 bases, and 7 bases lay in between. This CDR3 region has 13 residues. CDR3 nucleotide sequence: TGCGCCAGCAGCTTGTTCGGAGAAGAGACCCAGTACTTC. Translation: CASSLFGEETQYF.

The chain recombines TRBV7-9 with TRBJ2-7; D gene ambiguous. Germline CDR1 SEHNR, CDR2 FQNEAQ (reference sequence). Trimming took 1 base from V and 7 from J, leaving 11 bases between them. This CDR3 has 13 residues. The CDR3 nucleotides are TGTGCCAGCAGCTTAGAGGAGTGGTGGGAGCAGTACTTC. This sequence encodes CASSLEEWWEQYF.

The rearrangement joins TRBV18 to TRBJ1-2; possible D gene TRBD1, 5 bases. This CDR3 is 15 amino acids long. Germline assignment: CDR1 KGHSH and CDR2 LQKENI. Deletions cut 3 bases from V and 2 bases from J, with 13 bases between. The CDR3 protein is CASSPKGRGNYGYTF. CDR3 sequence (DNA): TGTGCCAGCTCACCCAAGGGACGGGGGAACTATGGCTACACCTTC.

The chain has TRBV12-5 and TRBJ2-5; no clear D gene. CDR3 length equals 13 residues. CDR1 and CDR2 (germline): LGHNT, FRNRAP. V was cut by 5 bases and J by 5 bases, with 12 bases left in between. The CDR3 here is CASGRSGGETQYF. DNA of the CDR3: TGTGCTAGTGGTCGATCGGGTGGGGAGACCCAGTACTTC.

Concerning this clone itself: Sequence at one end of the junction differs from germline and may be a read error. J is TRBJ2-1 and V is TRBV7-6; the D gene is possibly TRBD1 (5 bases). The CDR3 has 16 residues. Germline CDR1 reads SGHVS; CDR2 reads FNYEAQ. This CDR3 is CASSSSRARGPSTTIF. For the CDR3, the DNA is TGTGCCAGCAGCAGCAGCAGGGCCCGTGGTCCGAGCACGACGATCTTC.

V is TRBV18 and J is TRBJ2-1, with TRBD2 as a possible D gene (5 bases). The CDR3 has 11 amino acids. V lost 3 bases and J 11 bases, leaving 8 bases between the germline ends. Germline CDR1 and CDR2: KGHSH and LQKENI. The CDR3 protein is CASSPAGKQFF. For the CDR3, the DNA is TGTGCCAGCTCACCCGCCGGGAAGCAGTTCTTC. The full variable domain, completed using reference TRBV18 and TRBJ2-1, is NAGVMQNPRHLVRRRGQEARLRCSPMKGHSHVYWYRQLPEEGLKFMVYLQKENIIDESGMPKERFSAEFPKEGPSILRIQQVVRGDSAAYFCASSPAGKQFFGPGTRLTVL.

The chain is built from TRBV6-5 and TRBJ1-1; D not resolved. Germline V gene sequence: CDR1 MNHEY, CDR2 SVGAGI. The V end lost 7 bases, the J end lost 7 bases, and 13 bases lay between the germline ends. The CDR3 spans 12 residues. The CDR3 DNA is TGTGCCAGCAACCTACCGGGGTTTGAAGCTTTCTTT. Its translation: CASNLPGFEAFF.

The chain uses TRBV27 and TRBJ2-5, with D perhaps TRBD2 (6 bases). This CDR3 spans 16 amino acids. V shed 6 bases and J shed 5 bases, with 22 bases lying between them. Germline V gives CDR1 MNHEY, CDR2 SMNVEV (reference sequence). This CDR3 reads CASSAPFAGKSETQYF. The CDR3, as DNA: TGTGCCAGCAGCGCCCCGTTTGCGGGGAAGTCGGAGACCCAGTACTTC.

The chain employs TRBV13 and TRBJ2-1; D is ambiguous. CDR1 is PRHDT and CDR2 is FYEKMQ in the germline V gene (reference sequence). With 5 bases removed from V and 8 bases from J, the gap between germline ends came to 10 bases. This CDR3 spans 12 amino acids. The CDR3 sequence: CASSRFSYEQFF. The CDR3 nucleotides read TGTGCCAGCAGCCGATTTAGCTATGAGCAGTTCTTC.

The genes are TRBV28 and TRBJ1-1; 7 nucleotides line up with TRBD1. Germline V gives CDR1 MDHEN, CDR2 SYDVKM. This CDR3 has 14 amino acids. J gave up 1 base and V 7 bases, and 6 bases lay outside the gene matches. The CDR3 nucleotides read TGTGCCAGCATCCCCGGACAGGAGAACACTGAAGCTTTCTTT. Translation: CASIPGQENTEAFF.

The J gene is TRBJ1-4, the V gene TRBV2, with D tentatively TRBD1 (5 bases). Per germline, CDR1 SNHLY and CDR2 FYNNEI. Deletions cut 1 base from V and 8 bases from J, with 11 bases between. This CDR3 is built from 14 residues. Here the CDR3 DNA reads TGTGCCAGCAGTGAAGGGGGGGGAGGGGAAAAACTGTTTTTT. This gives the protein CASSEGGGGEKLFF. Complete variable domain (other parts from reference TRBV2 and TRBJ1-4): EPEVTQTPSHQVTQMGQEVILRCVPISNHLYFYWYRQILGQKVEFLVSFYNNEISEKSEIFDDQFSVERPDGSNFTLKIRSTKLEDSAMYFCASSEGGGGEKLFFGSGTQLSVL.

The CDR3 nucleotides read TGCGCCAGCAGCTCGACAGGGGGCCGATACGAGCAGTACTTC. Translated, it gives CASSSTGGRYEQYF. The V and J genes are TRBV5-1 and TRBJ2-7; TRBD1 agrees at 10 bases. Looked up from germline, CDR1 is SGHRS and CDR2 is YFSETQ. The CDR3 totals 14 residues. J lost 4 bases, V lost 3 bases, and 4 bases had no gene match.

In regard to this clone: Other DNA sequences in the sample encode the same CDR3. This chain joins TRBV19 and TRBJ1-6; maybe TRBD1 (6 bases). Between the trimmed V and J ends, which lost 8 bases and 10 bases, there was a span of 24 bases. The germline CDR1 and CDR2 sequences are LNHDA and SQIVND (reference sequence). CDR3 length: 16 amino acids. The CDR3 DNA reads as TGTGCCAGTCGCCCATTCTCGGGGGGGGGCGGCTCACCCCTCCACTTT. Translated, it gives CASRPFSGGGGSPLHF.

The chain combines TRBV11-2 with TRBJ1-1; a possible D gene is TRBD1 (6 bases). The CDR3 totals 13 residues. Trimming cost V 6 bases and J 1 base, with 9 bases left between them. CDR1 is SGHAT, CDR2 FQNNGV, per germline. The CDR3 DNA reads as TGTGCCAGCAGGGAACAGGGGAACACTGAAGCTTTCTTT. It yields the protein CASREQGNTEAFF.

This sequence joins TRBV18 and TRBJ1-2, with 8 bases identical to TRBD1. This CDR3 spans 13 amino acids. CDR1 is KGHSH, CDR2 LQKENI, per germline. Germline trimming cut 6 bases from V and 3 bases from J; bases unmatched to any gene: 3. The CDR3 coding sequence is TGTGCCAGCTCTTCAGGGGGCGACTATGGCTACACCTTC. Protein product: CASSSGGDYGYTF. Filled out from reference TRBV18 and TRBJ1-2, the complete variable domain reads NAGVMQNPRHLVRRRGQEARLRCSPMKGHSHVYWYRQLPEEGLKFMVYLQKENIIDESGMPKERFSAEFPKEGPSILRIQQVVRGDSAAYFCASSSGGDYGYTFGSGTRLTVV.

The chain couples TRBV7-9 to TRBJ1-6, with D possibly TRBD1 on 6 matching bases. CDR3 length: 15 amino acids. Trimming removed 3 bases at V and 7 bases at J, with 13 bases between. Germline lookup yields CDR1 SEHNR and CDR2 FQNEAQ (reference sequence). The CDR3 coding sequence is TGTGCCAGCAGCTTGCTGACAGGCCGAAATTCACCCCTCCACTTT. It translates to CASSLLTGRNSPLHF. Together with reference TRBV7-9 and TRBJ1-6, the CDR3 gives the full variable domain: DTGVSQNPRHKITKRGQNVTFRCDPISEHNRLYWYRQTLGQGPEFLTYFQNEAQLEKSRLLSDRFSAERPKGSFSTLEIQRTEQGDSAMYLCASSLLTGRNSPLHFGNGTRLTVT.